This T cell receptor (beta chain) comes out of a study of identical twins. Study-level findings and limits: Without tracking the same donors, conclusions rested on cross-sectional statistical analysis. Potential partial confounding of zero-insertion analyses by invariant MAIT and iNKT cells was noted.

In the case of this clonotype: Its antigen is still unknown.

MiXCR, applied by TCRdb to the 5' RACE reads, yields one record per CDR3 protein. The table includes 350,000 to 450,000 distinct CDR3 sequences, less than 20% detected once. CDR1 is LGHNA and CDR2 is YSLEER in the germline V gene. V lost 1 base and J lost 5, with 5 bases in between. This CDR3 is 12 amino acids long. The chain recombines TRBV4-3 with TRBJ1-1; a weak D match, TRBD1 (5 bases). The sequence derives from a man aged 50 or older in good health. The specimen sequenced was naive T cells sorted from blood. CDR3 in DNA: TGCGCCAGCAGCCAAGGGACAACTGAAGCTTTCTTT. This gives the protein CASSQGTTEAFF.